Shown below are 31 T cell receptor beta chains from a single sample sequenced in a study of T-cell memory formation after mild COVID-19. Using its own MiXCR run on the 5' RACE reads, TCRdb lists one record per CDR3 protein. Here the sample spans 75,000 to 95,000 distinct CDR3 sequences, about 15% being singletons. The source material was PBMCs or a T cell subset sorted from them (not recorded which). These receptors were obtained from a man aged 18 to 35 who had mild COVID-19 (a few samples of this study predate the infection). Cell type and time point are not known.

This chain uses TRBV27 with TRBJ2-5; no clear D. Germline V lookup: CDR1 MNHEY, CDR2 SMNVEV (reference sequence). Trimming pared 4 bases from V and 5 bases from J, leaving 20 bases between. This CDR3 comprises 16 residues. The CDR3 nucleotides read TGTGCCAGCAGTTCACTCCGGGCAACCTACCGGGAGACCCAGTACTTC. Translating gives CASSSLRATYRETQYF.

This clonotype occurred a few times. The chain is built from TRBV4-1 and TRBJ2-5; tentatively, D is TRBD2 (6 bases). The germline gives CDR1 MGHRA, CDR2 YSYEKL. The CDR3 is 14 amino acids. Trimming removed 0 bases at V and 3 bases at J, with 8 bases between. The CDR3 reads CASSQEASEETQYF. Here the CDR3 DNA reads TGCGCCAGCAGCCAAGAGGCTAGCGAAGAGACCCAGTACTTC.

This clonotype showed up just a few times. The V and J genes are TRBV4-1 and TRBJ1-5; no definite D call. Trimming stripped 4 bases from V and 0 bases from J, with 10 bases between. The CDR3 sequence is 15 residues long. Germline V gives CDR1 MGHRA, CDR2 YSYEKL. CDR3: CASSPRAVSNQPQHF. DNA of the CDR3: TGCGCCAGCAGCCCCCGGGCCGTTAGCAATCAGCCCCAGCATTTT.

This clonotype was detected only a few times. CDR3 region: CSVDSPGAKNIQYF. For the CDR3, the DNA is TGCAGCGTTGATTCGCCGGGAGCCAAAAACATTCAGTACTTC. V usage is TRBV29-1 and J usage is TRBJ2-4; D remains unclear. Germline V lookup: CDR1 SQVTM, CDR2 ANQGSEA. The V gene lost 3 bases and the J gene lost 0 bases, with 9 bases spanning the gap. This CDR3 has 14 amino acids.

This sequence joins TRBV29-1 and TRBJ1-1, with D maybe TRBD1 (6 bases). Germline V gene sequence: CDR1 SQVTM, CDR2 ANQGSEA. The V and J ends lost 7 bases and 1 base respectively, with 13 bases between them. CDR3 length: 13 amino acids. The CDR3, as DNA: TGCAGCGCTGGGGGCAGGACGAACACTGAAGCTTTCTTT. Translated: CSAGGRTNTEAFF. Looking up the rest from reference TRBV29-1 and TRBJ1-1 gives the full variable domain: SAVISQKPSRDICQRGTSLTIQCQVDSQVTMMFWYRQQPGQSLTLIATANQGSEATYESGFVIDKFPISRPNLTFSTLTVSNMSPEDSSIYLCSAGGRTNTEAFFGQGTRLTVV.

As for this clonotype: The CDR3 ends on some other residue instead of the conserved phenylalanine or tryptophan, so this is likely a read error. The chain couples TRBV7-9 to TRBJ2-5; 8 bases are a match to TRBD1. J gave up 2 bases and V 2 bases, and 7 bases lay outside the gene matches. This CDR3 comprises 16 residues. Germline loops: CDR1 SEHNR, CDR2 FQNEAQ (reference sequence). Here the CDR3 reads CASSLRTGLIQETQYS. The CDR3 coding sequence is TGTGCCAGCAGCTTAAGGACAGGGCTTATTCAAGAGACCCAGTACTCC.

This clonotype was seen only a few times. The rearrangement joins TRBV7-6 to TRBJ2-1; D remains ambiguous. Trimming pared 0 bases from V and 6 bases from J, leaving 9 bases between. CDR3 size: 14 residues. CDR1 and CDR2 from the germline V gene are SGHVS and FNYEAQ. Here the CDR3 reads CASSLASGVNEQFF. The CDR3 DNA reads as TGTGCCAGCAGCTTAGCCTCCGGAGTCAATGAGCAGTTCTTC.

This clonotype was detected only a few times. The J gene is TRBJ2-1, the V gene TRBV7-2, with D possibly TRBD2 on 6 matching bases. Germline CDR1 reads SGHTA; CDR2 reads FQGNSA. The CDR3 totals 15 residues. V lost 0 bases, J lost 4 bases, and 10 bases lay in between. The CDR3 is CASSLARGVYNEQFF. CDR3 DNA: TGTGCCAGCAGCTTAGCGCGCGGGGTTTACAATGAGCAGTTCTTC.

This clonotype was seen only a few times. The chain employs TRBV15 and TRBJ2-5; TRBD2 is a possible D gene (5 bases). V was clipped by 6 bases and J by 5 bases, with 16 bases between them. Germline V gene data show CDR1 as LNHNV and CDR2 as YYDKDF (reference sequence). This CDR3 is built from 14 residues. The CDR3 DNA sequence: TGTGCCACCAGAAACGAGTCTAGCACTGAGACCCAGTACTTC. Encoded protein: CATRNESSTETQYF.

This clonotype has a count of ten or more. Here the CDR3 reads CASSKKTGTGATETQYF. The CDR3 coding sequence is TGTGCCAGCAGCAAAAAAACCGGGACGGGGGCGACGGAGACCCAGTACTTC. The chain links TRBV11-2 to TRBJ2-5; D is tentatively TRBD1 or TRBD2 (6 bases each). V was pared by 5 bases and J by 5 bases, with 24 bases between. This CDR3 is built from 17 residues. CDR1 is SGHAT, CDR2 FQNNGV, per germline.

The rearrangement links TRBV4-1 to TRBJ2-7; D gene uncertain. Trimming shortened V by 0 bases and J by 0 bases, and 9 bases separated the two germline ends. Germline assignment: CDR1 MGHRA and CDR2 YSYEKL. The CDR3 is 15 amino acids. CDR3 protein: CASSQEVGSSYEQYV. The DNA for the CDR3 is TGCGCCAGCAGCCAAGAGGTAGGATCCTCCTACGAGCAGTACGTC.

The rearrangement uses TRBV6-1 and TRBJ2-7, with 10 positions matching TRBD1. The germline gives CDR1 MNHNS, CDR2 SASEGT. The CDR3 extends over 15 amino acids. V gave up 4 bases and J gave up 3 bases; unmatched junction bases: 6. CDR3: CASSGPGQGNYEQYF. As DNA, the CDR3 is TGTGCCAGCAGTGGACCGGGACAGGGGAACTACGAGCAGTACTTC.

This clonotype has just a few counts. V gene TRBV6-5 combines with J gene TRBJ2-3; D call uncertain. Germline V gene lookup returns CDR1 MNHEY and CDR2 SVGAGI. The CDR3 consists of 13 residues. V was trimmed by 6 bases and J by 6 bases, leaving 13 bases between them. The CDR3 spells CASRRATGDTQYF. The CDR3 region has the DNA TGTGCCAGCAGGCGCGCAACTGGGGATACGCAGTATTTT.

V usage is TRBV4-3 and J usage is TRBJ1-2, with TRBD1 matching over 9 bases. Germline values: CDR1 LGHNA, CDR2 YSLEER. The CDR3 sequence is 16 residues long. J lost 1 base, V lost 0 bases, and 3 bases had no gene match. The CDR3 sequence: CASSQDGTGINYGYTF. CDR3 nucleotides: TGCGCCAGCAGCCAAGATGGGACAGGGATTAACTATGGCTACACCTTC.

The V call is TRBV4-1, the J call TRBJ2-7, with D unclear. Trimming took 3 bases from V and 3 from J, leaving 12 bases between them. Germline CDR1 is MGHRA and CDR2 is YSYEKL. The CDR3 is made up of 14 amino acids. CDR3 loop: CASSHRLTGYEQYF. The CDR3 region has the DNA TGCGCCAGCAGCCATCGTCTAACGGGCTACGAGCAGTACTTC.

This clonotype has a count of ten or more. The chain recombines TRBV6-6 with TRBJ2-5; D is possibly TRBD2 (5 bases). The V gene's germline CDR1 is MNHNY and CDR2 SVGAGI (reference sequence). CDR3 length: 15 amino acids. V lost 1 base and J lost 3, with 12 bases in between. The DNA for the CDR3 is TGTGCCAGCAGTTACTGGCGGGCGGCAGAAGAGACCCAGTACTTC. Its translation: CASSYWRAAEETQYF.

The rearrangement uses TRBV21-1 and TRBJ2-1; the D call TRBD1 from the table was never checked on the DNA. TRBV21-1 has pseudogene status. This CDR3 is 17 amino acids long. Here the CDR3 reads CASSKVRVRGPGNEQFF. CDR3 coding DNA: TGTGCCAGCAGCAAAGTCCGCGTACGGGGGCCTGGGAATGAGCAGTTCTTC.

V is TRBV9 and J is TRBJ1-4, with D possibly TRBD1 on 5 matching bases. Germline-derived CDR1 and CDR2 are SGDLS and YYNGEE. This CDR3 comprises 15 residues. V gave up 0 bases and J gave up 3 bases, with 9 bases separating them. CDR3 residues: CASSVGGTANEKLFF. The CDR3 coding sequence is TGTGCCAGCAGCGTAGGAGGGACGGCTAATGAAAAACTGTTTTTT.

This clonotype was recorded a few times. The V and J genes are TRBV6-2 or TRBV6-3 and TRBJ1-1; no reliable D call. The germline V gene has CDR1 MNHEY and CDR2 SVGEGT. V lost 4 bases and J 4 bases, leaving 7 bases between the germline ends. The CDR3 loop spans 12 amino acids. This CDR3 is CASSLKLTEAFF. In nucleotides, the CDR3 is TGTGCCAGCAGTTTGAAGCTCACTGAAGCTTTCTTT.

The rearrangement joins TRBV6-2 or TRBV6-3 to TRBJ1-2, with D perhaps TRBD1 (6 bases). The CDR3 consists of 17 residues. V dropped 2 bases and J dropped 4 bases, with 20 bases sitting between them. Germline CDR1 MNHEY, CDR2 SVGEGT. The CDR3 nucleotides read TGTGCCAGCAGTTACCCTACCGACAGGATTCTATTCTATGGCTACACCTTC. Protein product: CASSYPTDRILFYGYTF.

The CDR3 loop reads CASRFNAGANVLTF. In DNA, the CDR3 is TGTGCCAGCAGGTTTAACGCTGGGGCCAACGTCCTGACTTTC. The chain is built from TRBV7-9 and TRBJ2-6; D is uncertain. V dropped 6 bases and J dropped 2 bases, with 8 bases sitting between them. The CDR3 is 14 residues long. In germline, CDR1 is SEHNR, CDR2 FQNEAQ (reference sequence).

This clonotype showed up many times. The CDR3 protein is CSARDRQTNYEQYV. As DNA, the CDR3 is TGCAGTGCTAGAGACCGACAGACCAACTACGAGCAGTACGTC. This chain uses TRBV20-1 with TRBJ2-7, with a possible D match to TRBD1 (5 bases). The CDR3 runs 14 residues. The germline gives CDR1 DFQATT, CDR2 SNEGSKA (reference sequence). Trimming took off 0 bases at V and 3 bases at J, with 12 bases between the two ends.

The chain is built from TRBV3-1 and TRBJ1-5; D is uncertain. Trimming shortened V by 5 bases and J by 1 base, and 12 bases separated the two germline ends. The V gene's germline CDR1 is LGHDT and CDR2 YNNKEL (reference sequence). There are 15 residues in the CDR3. The CDR3 loop reads CASSYGPGSNQPQHF. CDR3 DNA sequence: TGTGCCAGCAGCTACGGTCCGGGAAGCAATCAGCCCCAGCATTTT.

This clonotype appeared a few times. The rearrangement links TRBV4-1 to TRBJ1-1; D is uncertain. This CDR3 region has 14 residues. V lost 0 bases and J 7 bases, leaving 12 bases between the germline ends. Germline assignment: CDR1 MGHRA and CDR2 YSYEKL. CDR3 bases: TGCGCCAGCAGCCAAGAGTCCCGTGGGGATGAAGCTTTCTTT. Amino acids: CASSQESRGDEAFF.

This clonotype was seen more than once but under ten times. This chain uses TRBV2 with TRBJ2-7; weak D call: TRBD2 (6 bases). Germline CDR1 reads SNHLY; CDR2 reads FYNNEI. The length of the CDR3 is 13 residues. Trimming took off 4 bases at V and 2 bases at J, with 9 bases between the two ends. CDR3 protein: CASSVAATYEQYF. In DNA, the CDR3 is TGTGCCAGCAGTGTAGCGGCAACCTACGAGCAGTACTTC.

This rearrangement joins TRBV7-6 to TRBJ2-3; D possibly corresponds to TRBD2 (5 bases). The CDR3 is 15 amino acids. Looked up from germline, CDR1 is SGHVS and CDR2 is FNYEAQ. Trimming shortened V by 7 bases and J by 2 bases, and 16 bases separated the two germline ends. For the CDR3, the DNA is TGTGCCAGCACCGAAGCGGCCTACCACACAGATACGCAGTATTTT. Its translation: CASTEAAYHTDTQYF.

The V gene is TRBV29-1, the J gene TRBJ1-2; D call uncertain. V was shortened by 3 bases and J by 1 base, with 12 bases between the two germline ends. Germline V gene data show CDR1 as SQVTM and CDR2 as ANQGSEA. The length of the CDR3 is 14 residues. CDR3 nucleotides: TGCAGCGTTGACGGGTTTGATCTTAACTATGGCTACACCTTC. Its protein is CSVDGFDLNYGYTF.

This clonotype was counted only a few times. J is TRBJ2-2 and V is TRBV19; 8 nucleotides line up with TRBD1. The CDR3 length is 16 residues. J lost 2 bases, V lost 7 bases, and 9 bases had no gene match. CDR1 is LNHDA and CDR2 is SQIVND in the germline V gene (reference sequence). Here the CDR3 DNA reads TGTGCCAGTACCCCGTTGGACAGGGATAACACCGGGGAGCTGTTTTTT. Translating gives CASTPLDRDNTGELFF.

This clonotype was seen a few times. The chain employs TRBV4-1 and TRBJ2-5; no firm D call. This CDR3 is built from 13 residues. The V end was cut by 1 base, the J end by 5 bases, with 8 bases between. Germline CDR1 reads MGHRA; CDR2 reads YSYEKL. The CDR3, as DNA: TGCGCCAGCAGCCAAGCCTACTGGGAGACCCAGTACTTC. This sequence encodes CASSQAYWETQYF.

This clonotype occurred a few times. V gene TRBV19 combines with J gene TRBJ1-2, with D perhaps matching TRBD1 (6 bases). The CDR3 covers 12 residues. V was shortened by 7 bases and J by 8 bases, with 14 bases between the two germline ends. CDR1 LNHDA and CDR2 SQIVND come from the germline V gene (reference sequence). The CDR3 region has the DNA TGTGCCAGTATGACAGGTCTTGGAGGCTACACCTTC. It yields the protein CASMTGLGGYTF.

This clonotype was seen a few times. V usage is TRBV3-1 and J usage is TRBJ1-1; 7 bases line up with TRBD1. Trimming cost V 2 bases and J 12 bases; bases outside gene matches: 12. This CDR3 region has 14 residues. Germline V gives CDR1 LGHDT, CDR2 YNNKEL (reference sequence). DNA for the CDR3: TGTGCCAGCAGCCAACAACGACAGGGTTGGCGAACTTTCTTT. Its translation: CASSQQRQGWRTFF.